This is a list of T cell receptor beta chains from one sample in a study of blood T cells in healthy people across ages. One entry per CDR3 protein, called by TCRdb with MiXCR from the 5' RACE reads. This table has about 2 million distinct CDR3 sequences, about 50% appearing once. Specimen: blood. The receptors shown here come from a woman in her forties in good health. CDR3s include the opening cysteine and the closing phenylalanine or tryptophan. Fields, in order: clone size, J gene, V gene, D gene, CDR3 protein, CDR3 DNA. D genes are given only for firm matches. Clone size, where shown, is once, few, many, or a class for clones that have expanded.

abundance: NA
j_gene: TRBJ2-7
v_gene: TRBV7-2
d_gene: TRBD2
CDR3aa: CASSWPGLAEPPSYEQYF
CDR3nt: TGTGCCAGCAGCTGGCCGGGACTAGCGGAACCCCCGTCCTACGAGCAGTACTTC

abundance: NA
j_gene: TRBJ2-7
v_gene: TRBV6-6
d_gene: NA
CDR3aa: CASSYSASCHEQYF
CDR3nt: TGTGCCAGCAGTTACTCCGCTAGCTGCCACGAGCAGTACTTC

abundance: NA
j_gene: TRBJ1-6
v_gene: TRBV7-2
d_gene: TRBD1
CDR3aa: CASSLAGTGVYSPLHF
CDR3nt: TGTGCCAGCAGCTTAGCTGGGACAGGCGTTTATTCACCCCTCCACTTT

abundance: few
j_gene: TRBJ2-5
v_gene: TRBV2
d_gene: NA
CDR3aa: CASSVAETWETQYF
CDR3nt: TGTGCCAGCAGTGTAGCGGAGACATGGGAGACCCAGTACTTC

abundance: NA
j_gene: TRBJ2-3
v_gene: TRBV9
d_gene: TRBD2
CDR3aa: CASSVAAGGANTQYF
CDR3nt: TGTGCCAGCAGCGTAGCTGCCGGGGGGGCGAATACGCAGTATTTT

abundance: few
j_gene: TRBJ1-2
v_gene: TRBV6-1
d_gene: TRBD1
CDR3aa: CASRATGGFGYTF
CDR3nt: TGTGCCAGCAGGGCGACAGGGGGCTTTGGCTACACCTTC

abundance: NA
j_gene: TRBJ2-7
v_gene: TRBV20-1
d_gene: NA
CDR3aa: CSARGAGRDEQYF
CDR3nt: TGCAGTGCTAGGGGGGCCGGTCGCGACGAGCAGTACTTC

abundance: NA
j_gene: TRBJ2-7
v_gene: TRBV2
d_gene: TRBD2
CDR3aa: CVSRASGGLSYEQYF
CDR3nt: TGTGTCAGCAGGGCTAGCGGGGGCCTTTCCTACGAGCAGTACTTC

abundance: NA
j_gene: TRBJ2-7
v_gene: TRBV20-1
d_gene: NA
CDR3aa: CSARRSGTASSYEQYF
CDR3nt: TGCAGTGCTAGGAGGTCCGGGACGGCGAGCTCCTACGAGCAGTACTTC

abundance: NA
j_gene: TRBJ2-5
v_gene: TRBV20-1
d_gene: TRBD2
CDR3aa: CSARLAGGSPGTQYF
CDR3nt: TGCAGTGCAAGGCTAGCGGGGGGGTCCCCCGGGACCCAGTACTTC

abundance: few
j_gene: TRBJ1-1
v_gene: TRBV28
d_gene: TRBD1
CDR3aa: CASSLIPGGNTEAFF
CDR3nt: TGTGCCAGCAGTTTAATCCCAGGGGGGAACACTGAAGCTTTCTTT

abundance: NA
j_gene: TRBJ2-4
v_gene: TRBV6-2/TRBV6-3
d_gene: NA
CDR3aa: CASSYLTPRGSNIQYF
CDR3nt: TGTGCCAGCAGTTACCTAACCCCTCGGGGCTCAAACATTCAGTACTTC

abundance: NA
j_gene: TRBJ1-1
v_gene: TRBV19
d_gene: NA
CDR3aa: CASSTVGSDTEAFF
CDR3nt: TGTGCCAGTAGTACCGTCGGATCGGACACTGAAGCTTTCTTT

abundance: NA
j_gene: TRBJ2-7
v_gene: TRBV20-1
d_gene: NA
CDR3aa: CSARDPWVQGSSSYEQYF
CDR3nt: TGCAGTGCTAGAGATCCGTGGGTCCAGGGGTCTAGCTCCTACGAGCAGTACTTC

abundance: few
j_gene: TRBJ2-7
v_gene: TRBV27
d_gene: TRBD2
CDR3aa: CASSLRAVGGIPYEQYF
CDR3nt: TGTGCCAGCAGTTTAAGGGCTGTCGGGGGGATCCCCTACGAGCAGTACTTC

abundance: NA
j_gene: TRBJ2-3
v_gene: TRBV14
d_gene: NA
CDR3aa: CASSQEPVVTSTDTQYF
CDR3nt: TGTGCCAGCAGCCAAGAACCAGTCGTGACTAGCACAGATACGCAGTATTTT

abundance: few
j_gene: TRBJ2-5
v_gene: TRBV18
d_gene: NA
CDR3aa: CASLPGDQETQYF
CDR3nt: TGTGCCAGCTTGCCGGGGGACCAAGAGACCCAGTACTTC

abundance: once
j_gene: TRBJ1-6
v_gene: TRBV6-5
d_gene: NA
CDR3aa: CASSYIVLGRSSPLHF
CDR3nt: TGTGCCAGCAGTTACATTGTTTTAGGTCGGAGCTCACCCCTCCACTTT

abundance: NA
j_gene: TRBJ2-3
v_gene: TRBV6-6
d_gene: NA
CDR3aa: CASSYWGDTQYF
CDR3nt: TGTGCCAGCAGTTACTGGGGAGATACGCAGTATTTT

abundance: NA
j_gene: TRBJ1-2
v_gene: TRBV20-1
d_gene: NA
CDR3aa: CSAHGPTGGYTF
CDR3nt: TGCAGTGCCCACGGTCCCACGGGGGGCTACACCTTC

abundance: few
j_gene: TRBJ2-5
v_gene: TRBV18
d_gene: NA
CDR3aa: CASSPERPPQETQYF
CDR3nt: TGTGCCAGCTCACCAGAAAGGCCGCCGCAAGAGACCCAGTACTTC

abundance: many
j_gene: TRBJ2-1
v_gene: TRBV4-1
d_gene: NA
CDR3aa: CASSQYVRGSEQFF
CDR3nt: TGCGCCAGCAGCCAATATGTCAGAGGCAGTGAGCAGTTCTTC

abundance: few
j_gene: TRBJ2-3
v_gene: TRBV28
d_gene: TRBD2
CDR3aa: CASSSGGLEDTDTQYF
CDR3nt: TGTGCCAGCAGTTCCGGGGGACTAGAAGACACAGATACGCAGTATTTT

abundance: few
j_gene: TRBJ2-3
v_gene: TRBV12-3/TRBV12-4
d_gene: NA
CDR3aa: CASRTGHSTDTQYF
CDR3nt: TGTGCCAGCAGAACGGGACATAGCACAGATACGCAGTATTTT

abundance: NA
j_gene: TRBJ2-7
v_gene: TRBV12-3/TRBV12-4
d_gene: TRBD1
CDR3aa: CASSLTALGQGAHEQYF
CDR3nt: TGTGCCAGTAGTCTAACGGCCCTCGGACAGGGGGCTCACGAGCAGTACTTC

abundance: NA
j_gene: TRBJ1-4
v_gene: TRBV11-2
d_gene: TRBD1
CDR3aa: CASSSSGGTYLFF
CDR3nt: TGTGCCAGCAGCTCCTCAGGGGGAACTTATCTGTTTTTT

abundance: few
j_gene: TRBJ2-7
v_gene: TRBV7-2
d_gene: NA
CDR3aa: CASSFTRGPYEQYF
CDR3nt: TGTGCCAGCAGCTTTACTAGGGGCCCCTACGAGCAGTACTTC

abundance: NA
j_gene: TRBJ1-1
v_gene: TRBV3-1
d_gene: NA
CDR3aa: CASRGGGVNTEAFF
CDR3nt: TGTGCCAGCCGCGGCGGGGGGGTGAACACTGAAGCTTTCTTT

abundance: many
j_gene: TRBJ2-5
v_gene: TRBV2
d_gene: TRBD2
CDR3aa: CASSRTSGDQETQYF
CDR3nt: TGTGCCAGCAGTCGGACTAGCGGGGACCAAGAGACCCAGTACTTC

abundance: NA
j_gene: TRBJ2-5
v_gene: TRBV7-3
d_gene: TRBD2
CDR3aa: CASSPSGGVYQETQYF
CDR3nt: TGTGCCAGCAGTCCTAGCGGGGGGGTGTACCAAGAGACCCAGTACTTC

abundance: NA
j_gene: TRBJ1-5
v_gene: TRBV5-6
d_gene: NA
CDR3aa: CASSFGRLGTASNQPQHF
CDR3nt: TGTGCCAGCAGCTTCGGGAGGTTGGGGACGGCCAGCAATCAGCCCCAGCATTTT

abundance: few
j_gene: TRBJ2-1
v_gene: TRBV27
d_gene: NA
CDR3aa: CASSLSENNEQFF
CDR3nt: TGTGCCAGCAGTTTAAGTGAAAACAATGAGCAGTTCTTC

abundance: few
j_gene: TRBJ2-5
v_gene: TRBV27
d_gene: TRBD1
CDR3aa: CASSPRNRGFGQYF
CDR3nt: TGTGCCAGCAGTCCCCGTAACAGGGGATTCGGGCAGTACTTC

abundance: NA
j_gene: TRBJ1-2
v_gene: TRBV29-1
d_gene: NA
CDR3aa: CSVEPVGGYGYTF
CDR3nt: TGCAGCGTTGAGCCGGTAGGGGGTTATGGCTACACCTTC

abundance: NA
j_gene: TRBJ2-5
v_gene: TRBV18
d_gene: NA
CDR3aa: CASSPPEGQETQYF
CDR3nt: TGTGCCAGCTCACCACCCGAGGGGCAAGAGACCCAGTACTTC

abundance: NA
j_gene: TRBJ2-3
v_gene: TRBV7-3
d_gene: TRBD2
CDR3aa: CASSPRRGGQRDTQYF
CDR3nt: TGTGCCAGCAGCCCCAGGCGGGGGGGCCAGAGAGATACGCAGTATTTT

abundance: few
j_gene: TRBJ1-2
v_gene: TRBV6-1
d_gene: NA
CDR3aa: CASRMADANYGYTF
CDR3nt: TGTGCCAGCAGGATGGCGGACGCTAACTATGGCTACACCTTC

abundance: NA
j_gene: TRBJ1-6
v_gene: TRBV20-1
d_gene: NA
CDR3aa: CSARDLLGRSSYNSPLHF
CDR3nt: TGCAGTGCTAGAGATTTACTAGGAAGGAGCTCCTATAATTCACCCCTCCACTTT

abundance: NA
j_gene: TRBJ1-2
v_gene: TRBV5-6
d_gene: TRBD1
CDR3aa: CASSKTGGLDYGYTF
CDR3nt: TGTGCCAGCAGCAAGACAGGGGGCTTAGACTATGGCTACACCTTC

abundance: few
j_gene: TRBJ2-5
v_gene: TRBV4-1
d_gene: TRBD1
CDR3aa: CASSQSPGQGEVLETQYF
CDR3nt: TGCGCCAGCAGCCAATCTCCGGGACAGGGGGAAGTACTCGAGACCCAGTACTTC

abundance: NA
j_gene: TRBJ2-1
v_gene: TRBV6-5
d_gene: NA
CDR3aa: CASSSTDYNEQFF
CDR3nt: TGTGCCAGCAGTTCAACCGACTACAATGAGCAGTTCTTC

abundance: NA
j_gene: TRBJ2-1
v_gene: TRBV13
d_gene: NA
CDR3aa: CASSSRTNPYNEQFF
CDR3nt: TGTGCCAGCAGCTCTAGGACCAATCCCTACAATGAGCAGTTCTTC

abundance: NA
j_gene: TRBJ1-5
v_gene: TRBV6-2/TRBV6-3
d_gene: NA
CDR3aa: CASSYSRRVLSNQPQHF
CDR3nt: TGTGCCAGCAGTTACTCGCGCCGGGTCCTGAGCAATCAGCCCCAGCATTTT

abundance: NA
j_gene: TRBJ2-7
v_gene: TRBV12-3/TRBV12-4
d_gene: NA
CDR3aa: CASSSSDITYEQYF
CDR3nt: TGTGCCAGCAGTTCCTCGGACATTACCTACGAGCAGTACTTC

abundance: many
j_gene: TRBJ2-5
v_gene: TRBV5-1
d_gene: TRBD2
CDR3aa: CASSPLGLAGTRETQYF
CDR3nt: TGCGCCAGCAGCCCACTTGGACTAGCGGGTACACGAGAGACCCAGTACTTC

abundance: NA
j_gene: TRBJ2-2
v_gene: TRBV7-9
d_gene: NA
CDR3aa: CASSSTTVTGELFF
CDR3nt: TGTGCCAGCAGCTCGACCACTGTGACCGGGGAGCTGTTTTTT

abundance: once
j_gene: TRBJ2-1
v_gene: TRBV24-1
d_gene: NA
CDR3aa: CATSDLEDSEYEQFF
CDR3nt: TGTGCCACCAGTGATTTAGAGGACAGCGAGTATGAGCAGTTCTTC

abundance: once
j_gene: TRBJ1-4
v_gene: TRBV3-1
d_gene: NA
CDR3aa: CASSQDYGSEKLFF
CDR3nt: TGTGCCAGCAGCCAAGATTACGGGTCGGAAAAACTGTTTTTT

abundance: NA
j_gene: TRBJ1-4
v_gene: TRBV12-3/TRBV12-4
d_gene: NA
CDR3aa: CASSFQQGGGKLFF
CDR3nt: TGTGCCAGCAGTTTTCAACAGGGCGGGGGAAAACTGTTTTTT

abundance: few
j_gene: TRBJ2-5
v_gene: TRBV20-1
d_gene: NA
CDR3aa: CSAREGASKETQYF
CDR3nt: TGCAGTGCTAGAGAGGGGGCGAGTAAGGAGACCCAGTACTTC

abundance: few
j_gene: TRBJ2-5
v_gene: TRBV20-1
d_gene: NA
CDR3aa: CSAREFGGQETQYF
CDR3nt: TGCAGTGCTAGAGAGTTTGGCGGGCAAGAGACCCAGTACTTC

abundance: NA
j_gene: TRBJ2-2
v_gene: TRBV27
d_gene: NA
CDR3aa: CASKQGGPNTGELFF
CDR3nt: TGTGCCAGTAAGCAGGGAGGCCCGAACACCGGGGAGCTGTTTTTT

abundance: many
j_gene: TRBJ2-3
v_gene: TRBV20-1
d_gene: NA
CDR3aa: CSARENTDTQYF
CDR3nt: TGCAGTGCTAGAGAAAACACAGATACGCAGTATTTT

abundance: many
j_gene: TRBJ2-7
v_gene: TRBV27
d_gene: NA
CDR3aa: CASSPRGAYEQYF
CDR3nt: TGTGCCAGCAGCCCCCGGGGGGCGTACGAGCAGTACTTC

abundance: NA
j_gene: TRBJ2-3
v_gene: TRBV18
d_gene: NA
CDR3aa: CASSPRDISTDTQYF
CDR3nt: TGTGCCAGCTCACCACGGGACATTAGCACAGATACGCAGTATTTT

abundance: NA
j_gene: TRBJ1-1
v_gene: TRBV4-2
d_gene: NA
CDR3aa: CASSQDTRGGTEAFF
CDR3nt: TGTGCCAGCAGCCAAGATACCCGGGGGGGCACTGAAGCTTTCTTT